The 30 T cell receptor beta chains in this list originate from one sample, sequenced in a study of T cell responses to AZD1222 COVID-19 vaccine (dated by TCRdb to the early 2020s). Library preparation used the immunoSEQ multiplex PCR assay. TCRdb took over this immuneACCESS table, retaining in-frame rearrangements with V and J assigned. Such tables are incomplete; in checked studies, under half of the missing clones stem from an unresolved V gene, and the remainder is unexplained. For this sample there are 100,000 to 120,000 clones; about nine tenths appear just once. The ten most abundant clones make up about 3.3% of the sample. Explained via the paper, the time point label denotes: baseline before first vaccination. This specimen's treatment or condition label, interpreted: meningococcal conjugate vaccine given as trial control. Here the sequenced sample was peripheral blood, taken on day 0 of MenACWY control vaccination. The receptors were gathered from an adult in good health.

The rearrangement links TRBV18 to TRBJ2-3; D is perhaps TRBD2 (6 bases). The CDR3 has 15 residues. Germline values: CDR1 KGHSH, CDR2 LQKENI. V lost 4 bases and J lost 2, with 13 bases in between. The CDR3 nucleotides are TGTGCCAGCTCACGGACCGGGGGAGACACAGATACGCAGTATTTT. This translates into CASSRTGGDTDTQYF. Variable domain in full (rest from reference TRBV18 and TRBJ2-3): NAGVMQNPRHLVRRRGQEARLRCSPMKGHSHVYWYRQLPEEGLKFMVYLQKENIIDESGMPKERFSAEFPKEGPSILRIQQVVRGDSAAYFCASSRTGGDTDTQYFGPGTRLTVL.

V gene TRBV30 combines with J gene TRBJ1-1, with D unresolved. Trimming shortened V by 4 bases and J by 5 bases, and 29 bases separated the two germline ends. Germline V lookup: CDR1 GTSNPN, CDR2 SVGIG (reference sequence). The CDR3 extends over 18 amino acids. The CDR3 sequence is CAWIIGWGARSSRTEAFF. The CDR3 DNA is TGTGCCTGGATTATAGGGTGGGGAGCGCGATCTTCGAGGACTGAAGCTTTCTTT.

DNA of the CDR3: TGCGCCAGCAGCCAAGTTGTTAGCGGGGGGTTATACGAGCAGTACTTC. This encodes CASSQVVSGGLYEQYF. This sequence joins TRBV4-1 and TRBJ2-7; 10 bases fit TRBD2. CDR1 is MGHRA, CDR2 YSYEKL, per germline. The V gene end was trimmed by 1 base and the J gene end by 4 bases; junction bases not matched to a gene: 7. The CDR3 contains 16 residues.

The chain employs TRBV28 and TRBJ2-7; D unresolved. The germline V and J ends were trimmed by 5 bases and 5 bases, with 7 bases remaining between them. The germline gives CDR1 MDHEN, CDR2 SYDVKM. The length of the CDR3 is 11 residues. In nucleotides, the CDR3 is TGTGCCAGCAGTCAATACAACGAGCAGTACTTC. Translation gives CASSQYNEQYF.

This chain links TRBV12-3 or TRBV12-4 with TRBJ1-2; the D gene is possibly TRBD1 (6 bases). Trimming pared 5 bases from V and 8 bases from J, leaving 15 bases between. The CDR3 spans 13 residues. For the CDR3, the DNA is TGTGCCAGCAGTAGACAGGTTGGGTGGGGCTACACCTTC. It codes for CASSRQVGWGYTF.

The J gene is TRBJ2-1, the V gene TRBV27; TRBD1 aligns across 10 bases. CDR1 and CDR2 (germline): MNHEY, SMNVEV (reference sequence). The CDR3 contains 14 residues. V was pared by 8 bases and J by 8 bases, with 9 bases of the junction left unmatched. CDR3 residues: CASSGDRGGYEQFF. The CDR3 DNA reads as TGTGCCAGCTCCGGGGACAGGGGTGGGTATGAGCAGTTCTTC.

The genes are TRBV6-1 and TRBJ2-7; maybe TRBD1 (7 bases). V was trimmed by 2 bases and J by 5 bases, leaving 25 bases between them. This CDR3 has 18 amino acids. Germline values: CDR1 MNHNS, CDR2 SASEGT. This CDR3 reads CASSELGQRTTRSHEQYF. The CDR3 DNA sequence: TGTGCCAGCAGTGAATTGGGACAGAGGACTACACGCTCTCACGAGCAGTACTTC.

The CDR3 region is CASSLAGGLNTEAFF. For the CDR3, the DNA is TGTGCCAGCAGCTTAGCCGGAGGGTTGAACACTGAAGCTTTCTTT. The V and J genes are TRBV7-2 and TRBJ1-1; no firm D call. This CDR3 is 15 amino acids long. Germline CDR1 and CDR2: SGHTA and FQGNSA. V was clipped by 0 bases and J by 0 bases, with 8 bases between them.

This clone was recorded only once. V gene TRBV4-2 combines with J gene TRBJ1-2; D gene unclear. This CDR3 comprises 13 residues. Germline V lookup: CDR1 LGHNA, CDR2 YNFKEQ. Trimming took off 1 base at V and 8 bases at J, with 11 bases between the two ends. CDR3 protein: CASSQGGPEGYTF. CDR3 nucleotides: TGTGCCAGCAGCCAAGGGGGTCCCGAGGGCTACACCTTC.

There are a few counts of this clone. This chain links TRBV3-1 (or the pseudogene TRBV3-2) with TRBJ1-2; 11 bases fit TRBD1. CDR1 is LGHDT, CDR2 YNNKEL, per germline (reference sequence). Trimming took 0 bases from V and 13 from J; bases not matched to a gene: 7. The CDR3 has 14 amino acids. The CDR3 DNA sequence: TGTGCCAGCAGCCAAGAAAATCAGGGGACAGGGGGCACCTTC. Protein sequence: CASSQENQGTGGTF.

Only one count was recorded for this clone. J is TRBJ1-2 and V is TRBV28; D might be TRBD1 (5 bases). The V gene's germline CDR1 is MDHEN and CDR2 SYDVKM. V lost 6 bases and J lost 3, with 14 bases in between. This CDR3 region has 14 residues. The CDR3 spells CASSPLTDYYGYTF. In nucleotides, the CDR3 is TGTGCCAGCAGCCCATTGACAGACTACTATGGCTACACCTTC.

The CDR3 nucleotides read TGTGCCAGCAGCTCATTTCGGGGGGATAGCACAGATACGCAGTATTTT. Its protein product is CASSSFRGDSTDTQYF. The chain links TRBV7-6 to TRBJ2-3; 7 bases match TRBD2. The V gene end was trimmed by 4 bases and the J gene end by 0 bases; junction bases not matched to a gene: 7. This CDR3 region has 16 residues. Looked up from germline, CDR1 is SGHVS and CDR2 is FNYEAQ.

CDR3 sequence (DNA): TGTGCCAGCAGCGTAGCCGACAGGGGGCCCTACGAGCAGTACTTC. It translates to CASSVADRGPYEQYF. The chain combines TRBV9 with TRBJ2-7; 10 positions match TRBD1. The V and J ends lost 0 bases and 2 bases, in that order; junction bases with no gene match: 2. Per the germline V gene, CDR1 is SGDLS and CDR2 is YYNGEE. The CDR3 is made up of 15 amino acids.

V and J are TRBV5-1 and TRBJ2-7, with TRBD2 matching 13 bases. CDR1 is SGHRS, CDR2 YFSETQ, per germline. The J segment lost 7 bases and the V segment lost 0 bases, leaving 1 base of the junction unmatched. CDR3 length: 14 residues. The DNA for the CDR3 is TGCGCCAGCAGCTTGGAGGGACTAGCGGGAGAGCAGTACTTC. Translated, it gives CASSLEGLAGEQYF. Combining the CDR3 with reference TRBV5-1 and TRBJ2-7 gives the whole variable domain KAGVTQTPRYLIKTRGQQVTLSCSPISGHRSVSWYQQTPGQGLQFLFEYFSETQRNKGNFPGRFSGRQFSNSRSEMNVSTLELGDSALYLCASSLEGLAGEQYFGPGTRLTVT.

This chain links TRBV4-2 with TRBJ1-4; TRBD1 might be the D (5 bases). The ends were cut back, 0 bases at V and 5 bases at J, with 10 bases in the middle. The CDR3 loop spans 15 amino acids. Germline V gene data show CDR1 as LGHNA and CDR2 as YNFKEQ. The CDR3 loop reads CASSQDRGGNEKLFF. As DNA, the CDR3 is TGTGCCAGCAGCCAAGATCGGGGGGGGAATGAAAAACTGTTTTTT.

This chain joins TRBV9 and TRBJ1-2; 9 bases map to TRBD1. Germline lookup yields CDR1 SGDLS and CDR2 YYNGEE. V was clipped by 0 bases and J by 4 bases; unmatched bases: 4. CDR3 length: 15 amino acids. CDR3: CASSVATTGGYGYTF. CDR3 in DNA: TGTGCCAGCAGCGTAGCTACGACAGGGGGCTATGGCTACACCTTC.

The rearrangement links TRBV19 to TRBJ1-2, with no clear D. Trimming removed 9 bases from V and 4 bases from J, with 18 bases in between. There are 14 residues in the CDR3. Per germline, CDR1 LNHDA and CDR2 SQIVND (reference sequence). DNA of the CDR3: TGTGCCAGGTCCCGATTGGGCGGCGTCTATGGCTACACCTTC. Translation gives CARSRLGGVYGYTF.

The V call is TRBV4-1, the J call TRBJ2-2, with D possibly matching TRBD2 (6 bases). The V end was cut by 1 base, the J end by 4 bases, with 16 bases between. Germline V CDR1 and CDR2: MGHRA, YSYEKL. The CDR3 has 17 amino acids. Here the CDR3 reads CASSQGTGVTGTGELFF. CDR3 DNA: TGCGCCAGCAGCCAAGGAACGGGGGTAACGGGCACCGGGGAGCTGTTTTTT.

With regard to this clone: Other nucleotide sequences in the sample specify the same CDR3. The chain employs TRBV7-2 and TRBJ2-7; D gene unclear. V lost 0 bases, J lost 1 base, and 4 bases lay in between. This CDR3 contains 13 residues. Looked up from germline, CDR1 is SGHTA and CDR2 is FQGNSA. The CDR3 DNA reads as TGTGCCAGCAGCTTAGCACGATCCTACGAGCAGTACTTC. Its protein is CASSLARSYEQYF.

The genes are TRBV10-2 and TRBJ1-5; 10 bases agree with TRBD1. V was clipped by 6 bases and J by 2 bases; unmatched bases: 7. Germline CDR1 WSHSY, CDR2 SAAADI. This CDR3 comprises 16 residues. CDR3 sequence: CASRSGTGDGNQPQHF. The CDR3 nucleotides are TGCGCCAGCAGGTCCGGGACAGGGGATGGCAATCAGCCCCAGCATTTT.

The CDR3 region is CASSSSVGASNTGELFF. CDR3 DNA sequence: TGCGCCAGCAGTTCCTCGGTAGGGGCCTCGAACACCGGGGAGCTGTTTTTT. The rearrangement uses TRBV4-3 and TRBJ2-2; D is possibly TRBD1 (5 bases). The germline gives CDR1 LGHNA, CDR2 YSLEER. Deletions cut 6 bases from V and 0 bases from J, with 17 bases between. CDR3 length equals 17 residues.

This chain joins TRBV28 and TRBJ2-7; D might be TRBD1 (6 bases). The CDR3 has 14 residues. V was pared by 3 bases and J by 3 bases, with 12 bases between. Looked up from germline, CDR1 is MDHEN and CDR2 is SYDVKM. Written as DNA, the CDR3 is TGTGCCAGCAGTTTGAGCAGGGGAAGCTACGAGCAGTACTTC. This codes for CASSLSRGSYEQYF.

This chain links TRBV6-5 with TRBJ2-1, with 11 bases aligning to TRBD1. This CDR3 has 15 amino acids. J lost 0 bases, V lost 6 bases, and 1 base had no gene match. Germline loops: CDR1 MNHEY, CDR2 SVGAGI. The CDR3 reads CASRGTGGSYNEQFF. CDR3 bases: TGTGCCAGCAGGGGGACAGGGGGCTCCTACAATGAGCAGTTCTTC.

V gene TRBV19 combines with J gene TRBJ2-5; D is unclear. Germline CDR1 is LNHDA and CDR2 is SQIVND (reference sequence). CDR3 size: 13 residues. The V end lost 6 bases, the J end lost 5 bases, and 13 bases lay between the germline ends. This CDR3 reads CASSSRNPETQYF. In nucleotides, the CDR3 is TGTGCCAGTAGCAGCCGGAACCCCGAGACCCAGTACTTC.

The rearrangement joins TRBV7-9 to TRBJ2-7; the D gene is possibly TRBD2 (6 bases). CDR1 is SEHNR, CDR2 FQNEAQ, per germline (reference sequence). With 1 base removed from V and 3 bases from J, the gap between germline ends came to 13 bases. This CDR3 region has 15 residues. CDR3 nucleotide sequence: TGTGCCAGCAGCTTAGTCTCGGAGGGACTCTACGAGCAGTACTTC. Translation gives CASSLVSEGLYEQYF.

The chain employs TRBV7-2 and TRBJ1-4, with 7 bases identical to TRBD1. This CDR3 is built from 15 residues. J gave up 7 bases and V 5 bases, and 10 bases lay outside the gene matches. Germline CDR1 and CDR2: SGHTA and FQGNSA. This CDR3 reads CASSTHRGVGEKLFF. The DNA of the CDR3 is TGTGCCAGCAGCACCCACAGGGGTGTTGGTGAAAAACTGTTTTTT.

The chain is built from TRBV9 and TRBJ1-2, with D tentatively TRBD1 (5 bases). CDR1 SGDLS and CDR2 YYNGEE come from the germline V gene. There are 13 residues in the CDR3. The V end was cut by 0 bases, the J end by 4 bases, with 7 bases between. CDR3 sequence: CASSVVTGYGYTF. The CDR3 bases are TGTGCCAGCAGCGTAGTAACAGGCTATGGCTACACCTTC.

The chain has TRBV6-1 and TRBJ1-5; D gene ambiguous. Trimming left V 1 base short and J 7 bases short, with 17 bases between. CDR1 and CDR2 from the germline V gene are MNHNS and SASEGT. This CDR3 is built from 16 residues. Here the CDR3 reads CASSEGGARLRQPQHF. CDR3 nucleotides: TGTGCCAGCAGTGAAGGGGGAGCGCGATTGCGGCAGCCCCAGCATTTT.

The chain employs TRBV7-9 and TRBJ2-1, with 10 bases lining up with TRBD1. The CDR3 contains 17 residues. V lost 2 bases, J lost 8 bases, and 12 bases stayed unmatched. Germline V gene lookup returns CDR1 SEHNR and CDR2 FQNEAQ (reference sequence). The CDR3 sequence is CASSLFPDRGRLDEQFF. The CDR3 DNA reads TGTGCCAGCAGCTTATTCCCCGACAGGGGGCGATTAGATGAGCAGTTCTTC.

The gene calls are TRBV6-2 or TRBV6-3 and TRBJ2-2; no reliable D call. CDR1 is MNHEY, CDR2 SVGEGT, per germline. Trimming stripped 5 bases from V and 7 bases from J, with 11 bases between. This CDR3 contains 13 residues. DNA for the CDR3: TGTGCCAGCAGTAAAGACATCTACGGGGAGCTGTTTTTT. Its protein is CASSKDIYGELFF.